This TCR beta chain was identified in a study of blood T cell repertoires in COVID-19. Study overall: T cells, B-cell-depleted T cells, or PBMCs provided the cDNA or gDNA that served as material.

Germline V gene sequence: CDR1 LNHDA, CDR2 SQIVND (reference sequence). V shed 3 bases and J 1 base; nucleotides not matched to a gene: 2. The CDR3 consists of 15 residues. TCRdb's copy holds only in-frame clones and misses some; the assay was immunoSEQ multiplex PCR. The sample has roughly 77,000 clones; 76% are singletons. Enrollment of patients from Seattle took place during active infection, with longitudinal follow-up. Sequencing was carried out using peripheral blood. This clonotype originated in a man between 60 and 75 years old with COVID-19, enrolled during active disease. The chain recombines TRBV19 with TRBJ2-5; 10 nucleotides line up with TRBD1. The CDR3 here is CASSIGTGVQETQYF. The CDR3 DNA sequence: TGTGCCAGTAGTATCGGGACAGGGGTCCAAGAGACCCAGTACTTC.